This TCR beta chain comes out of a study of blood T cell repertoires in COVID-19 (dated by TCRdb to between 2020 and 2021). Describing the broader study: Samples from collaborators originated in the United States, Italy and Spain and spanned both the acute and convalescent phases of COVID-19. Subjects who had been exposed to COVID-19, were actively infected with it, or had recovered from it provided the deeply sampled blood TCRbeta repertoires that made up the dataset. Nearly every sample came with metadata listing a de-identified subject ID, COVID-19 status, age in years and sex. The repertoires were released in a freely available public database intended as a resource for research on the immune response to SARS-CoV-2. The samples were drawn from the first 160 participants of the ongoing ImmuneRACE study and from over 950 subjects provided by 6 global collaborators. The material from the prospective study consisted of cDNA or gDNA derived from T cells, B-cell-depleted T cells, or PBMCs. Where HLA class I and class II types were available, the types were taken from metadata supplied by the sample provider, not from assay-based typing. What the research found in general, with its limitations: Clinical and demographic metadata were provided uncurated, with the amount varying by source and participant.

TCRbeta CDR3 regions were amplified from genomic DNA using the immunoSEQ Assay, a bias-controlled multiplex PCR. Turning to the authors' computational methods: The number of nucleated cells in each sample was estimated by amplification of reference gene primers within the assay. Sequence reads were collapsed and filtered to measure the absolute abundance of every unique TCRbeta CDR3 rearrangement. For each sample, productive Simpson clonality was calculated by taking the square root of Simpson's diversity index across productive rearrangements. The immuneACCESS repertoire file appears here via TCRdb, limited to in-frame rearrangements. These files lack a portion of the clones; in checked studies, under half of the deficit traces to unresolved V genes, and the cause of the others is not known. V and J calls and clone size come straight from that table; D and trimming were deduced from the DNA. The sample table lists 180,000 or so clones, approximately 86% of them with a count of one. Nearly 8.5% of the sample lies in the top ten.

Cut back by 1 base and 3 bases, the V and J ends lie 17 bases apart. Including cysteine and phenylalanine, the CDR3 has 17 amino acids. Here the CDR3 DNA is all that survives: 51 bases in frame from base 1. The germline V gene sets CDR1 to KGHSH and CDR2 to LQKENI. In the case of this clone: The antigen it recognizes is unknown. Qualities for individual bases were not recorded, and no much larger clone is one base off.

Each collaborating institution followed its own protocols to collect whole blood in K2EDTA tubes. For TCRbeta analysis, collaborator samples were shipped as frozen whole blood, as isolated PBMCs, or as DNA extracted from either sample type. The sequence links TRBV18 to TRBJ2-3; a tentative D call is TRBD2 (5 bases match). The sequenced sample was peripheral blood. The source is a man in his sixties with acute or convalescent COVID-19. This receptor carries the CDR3 CASSPQVNVRGTDTQYF. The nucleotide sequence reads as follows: TGTGCCAGCTCACCACAAGTGAACGTTCGGGGTACAGATACGCAGTATTTT.